This T cell receptor (beta chain) was captured in a study of long-term antiretroviral therapy in people with HIV. General study points: ART adherence, viral resistance and therapy changes were undocumented.

V lost 7 bases, J lost 0 bases, and 10 bases lay in between. The CDR3 is 14 amino acids. Germline V gene data show CDR1 as SGHTA and CDR2 as FQGNSA. Remarks on this clone: As yet, its antigen is unknown.

Running of the v3.0 immunoSEQ assay took place at survey level. Clones were read by immunoSEQ multiplex PCR, and TCRdb kept only the in-frame ones, dropping some. The table includes 15,000 to 20,000 clones, about 90% detected once. This chain connects TRBV7-2 to TRBJ1-3; D call uncertain. The TCR originated in a woman between 25 and 40 years old with HIV. The starting material was unsorted PBMCs, obtained around 2.3 years before starting antiretroviral therapy. CDR3 region: CASTEYNSGNTIYF. The CDR3 bases are TGTGCCAGCACTGAGTATAACTCTGGAAACACCATATATTTT.